The 18 T cell receptor beta chains below come from one sample, sequenced in a study of CD8 T cells in ankylosing spondylitis. Study outcomes and limitations: What seemed typical of ankylosing spondylitis blood was a TCR beta motif built from about 8 highly homologous variants.

From the 5' RACE reads, TCRdb called clonotypes with MiXCR, one entry per CDR3 protein. This sample has 250,000 to 350,000 distinct CDR3 sequences; 7% to 9% occur once, and the top ten carry about 14%. Their specific antigens are unknown. Sequencing was carried out using blood, either unsorted or a sorted T cell fraction (not recorded which). Receptors were obtained from a male donor with ankylosing spondylitis.

The gene calls are TRBV28 and TRBJ2-7, with 7 bases aligning to TRBD1. V gave up 10 bases and J gave up 6 bases; unmatched junction bases: 6. Germline V gene data show CDR1 as MDHEN and CDR2 as SYDVKM. This CDR3 has 11 amino acids. The CDR3 nucleotides are TGTGCCACCAGGTACAGGGGCGAGCAGTACTTC. Protein: CATRYRGEQYF.

This clonotype was detected only a few times. This CDR3 is CASSPRQGGSEQYF. The CDR3, as DNA: TGTGCCAGCAGTCCACGACAGGGTGGATCCGAGCAGTACTTC. The gene calls are TRBV27 and TRBJ2-7, with 7 bases fitting TRBD1. The CDR3 extends over 14 amino acids. With V trimmed by 5 bases and J by 6 bases, 10 bases remained unmatched. Looked up from germline, CDR1 is MNHEY and CDR2 is SMNVEV (reference sequence).

A few counts support this clonotype. CDR3 sequence reads: CASTPIRPGELFF. The CDR3 DNA follows: TGTGCCAGCACCCCAATCAGGCCCGGGGAGCTGTTTTTT. The chain combines TRBV12-3 or TRBV12-4 with TRBJ2-2; D gene unclear. Trimming took 7 bases from V and 6 from J, leaving 12 bases between them. The CDR3 is 13 amino acids.

This clonotype appeared a few times. This chain connects TRBV5-1 to TRBJ2-7, with 10 bases that match TRBD2. Germline-derived CDR1 and CDR2 are SGHRS and YFSETQ. The ends lost 4 bases at V and 3 bases at J; junction bases unmatched: 7. The CDR3 has 15 amino acids. The CDR3 region has the DNA TGCGCCAGCAGCCCTGCCCGGACTAGCGGCTACGAGCAGTACTTC. Its translation: CASSPARTSGYEQYF.

This clonotype occurred many times. The J gene is TRBJ2-5, the V gene TRBV4-3; D is unresolved. CDR3 length equals 15 residues. With 5 bases removed from V and 1 base from J, the gap between germline ends came to 14 bases. In germline, CDR1 is LGHNA, CDR2 YSLEER. The DNA for the CDR3 is TGCGCCAGCAGCACCTACCACCTGAGCCAAGAGACCCAGTACTTC. Translating it yields CASSTYHLSQETQYF.

This clonotype appeared many times. The chain combines TRBV25-1 with TRBJ2-7, with a possible D match to TRBD1 (5 bases). The ends were cut back, 1 base at V and 4 bases at J, with 8 bases in the middle. CDR3 length equals 13 residues. Per germline, CDR1 MGHDK and CDR2 SYGVNS. In nucleotides, the CDR3 is TGTGCCAGCAGTGAATGGGGCCGGTACGAGCAGTACTTC. Translating it yields CASSEWGRYEQYF.

This sequence joins TRBV7-8 and TRBJ1-5; D call uncertain. The CDR3 is 13 residues long. Between the trimmed V and J ends, which lost 5 bases and 5 bases, there was a span of 10 bases. Germline V gives CDR1 SGHVS, CDR2 FQNEAQ. The CDR3 DNA reads TGTGCCAGCAGCGCAGAGACCTATCAGCCCCAGCATTTT. It codes for CASSAETYQPQHF. The complete variable domain, with remaining parts taken from reference TRBV7-8 and TRBJ1-5, reads GAGVSQSPRYKVAKRGQDVALRCDPISGHVSLFWYQQALGQGPEFLTYFQNEAQLDKSGLPSDRFFAERPEGSVSTLKIQRTQQEDSAVYLCASSAETYQPQHFGDGTRLSIL.

Only a few counts were recorded for this clonotype. The chain links TRBV27 to TRBJ1-2; unclear D gene. This CDR3 has 12 residues. Germline-derived CDR1 and CDR2 are MNHEY and SMNVEV (reference sequence). Trimming removed 6 bases from V and 7 bases from J, with 12 bases in between. CDR3 amino acids: CASSRPGGGYTF. CDR3 bases: TGTGCCAGCAGCAGACCCGGAGGTGGCTACACCTTC.

The chain joins TRBV30 to TRBJ2-1; TRBD2 agrees at 11 bases. CDR1 GTSNPN and CDR2 SVGIG come from the germline V gene (reference sequence). The CDR3 is 15 amino acids. The V and J ends lost 0 bases and 6 bases, in that order; junction bases with no gene match: 4. CDR3 amino acids: CAWSVRGTSGNEQFF. DNA for the CDR3: TGTGCCTGGAGTGTTCGCGGGACTAGCGGCAATGAGCAGTTCTTC.

The chain joins TRBV20-1 to TRBJ1-6, with D perhaps matching TRBD1 (5 bases). Trimming took off 6 bases at V and 0 bases at J, with 15 bases between the two ends. The CDR3 extends over 16 amino acids. CDR1 DFQATT and CDR2 SNEGSKA come from the germline V gene (reference sequence). The CDR3: CSATDTSSSYNSPLHF. The CDR3 DNA is TGCAGTGCAACGGACACCTCGAGCTCCTATAATTCACCCCTCCACTTT.

This clonotype was counted at least ten times. The chain uses TRBV3-1 and TRBJ2-5; D not resolved. From germline, CDR1 is LGHDT and CDR2 YNNKEL (reference sequence). The CDR3 covers 14 residues. V lost 4 bases, J lost 4 bases, and 13 bases lay in between. CDR3 sequence (DNA): TGTGCCAGCAGCCCTCGGCGCGTACGAGAGACCCAGTACTTC. It is translated as CASSPRRVRETQYF.

There are a few counts of this clonotype. The gene calls are TRBV28 and TRBJ2-7; a weak D match, TRBD1 (6 bases). The CDR3 has 14 amino acids. The V gene's germline CDR1 is MDHEN and CDR2 SYDVKM. The V end lost 7 bases, the J end lost 2 bases, and 15 bases lay between the germline ends. Here the CDR3 DNA reads TGTGCCAGCATCCTTGGCGACAGGCCCTACGAGCAGTACTTC. It encodes CASILGDRPYEQYF.

The chain is built from TRBV20-1 and TRBJ2-7; 12 nucleotides line up with TRBD2. CDR1 and CDR2 from the germline V gene are DFQATT and SNEGSKA (reference sequence). The CDR3 contains 16 residues. V lost 4 bases and J lost 0; bases outside the gene matches: 7. This CDR3 reads CSAIGLAGPFSYEQYF. CDR3 nucleotides: TGCAGTGCTATCGGACTAGCGGGGCCCTTCTCCTACGAGCAGTACTTC.

The chain carries TRBV4-1 and TRBJ1-2; D not resolved. The CDR3 length is 13 residues. Between the trimmed V and J ends, which lost 2 bases and 2 bases, there was a span of 6 bases. Germline V CDR1 and CDR2: MGHRA, YSYEKL. CDR3: CASSQPGNYGYTF. The DNA for the CDR3 is TGCGCCAGCAGCCAACCGGGGAACTATGGCTACACCTTC.

This chain links TRBV19 with TRBJ2-1, with 9 positions matching TRBD2. In germline, CDR1 is LNHDA, CDR2 SQIVND (reference sequence). V was pared by 0 bases and J by 9 bases, with 12 bases of the junction left unmatched. The CDR3 length is 17 residues. This CDR3 reads CASSIDEVGSGSVEQFF. In nucleotides, the CDR3 is TGTGCCAGTAGTATAGATGAAGTGGGTAGCGGGAGTGTTGAGCAGTTCTTC.

This clonotype has a count of ten or more. This rearrangement joins TRBV5-5 to TRBJ2-7, with D possibly matching TRBD2 (5 bases). The ends were cut back, 4 bases at V and 2 bases at J, with 10 bases in the middle. The germline gives CDR1 SGHKS, CDR2 YYEKEE (reference sequence). CDR3 length: 13 residues. The CDR3 region is CASSRGFAYEQYF. CDR3 in DNA: TGTGCCAGCAGCCGGGGTTTTGCCTACGAGCAGTACTTC.

This clonotype was seen at least ten times. This sequence joins TRBV5-1 and TRBJ1-5; D gene unclear. The V end lost 4 bases, the J end lost 4 bases, and 9 bases lay between the germline ends. This CDR3 is 13 amino acids long. In germline, CDR1 is SGHRS, CDR2 YFSETQ. In DNA form, the CDR3 reads TGCGCCAGCAGCCCAGGTCTAAATCAGCCCCAGCATTTT. The encoded protein is CASSPGLNQPQHF.

The chain couples TRBV7-9 to TRBJ1-1, with TRBD1 as a possible D gene (5 bases). V dropped 6 bases and J dropped 7 bases, with 9 bases sitting between them. Germline lookup yields CDR1 SEHNR and CDR2 FQNEAQ (reference sequence). The CDR3 runs 11 residues. CDR3 DNA sequence: TGTGCCAGCAGGGGGGGGAGTGAAGCTTTCTTT. Translating gives CASRGGSEAFF.